This passage covers 17 T cell receptor beta chains from one sample sequenced in a study of regulatory T cells in long-lasting Graves disease. Time point of the sample: persistent/refractory GD, antithyroid drugs over 5 years with positive TRAb. PBMC-derived RNA was used for the TCR library. Construction of TCR beta libraries relied on iRepertoire HTBI primers and on Arm-PCR targeting CDR3 regions. One entry per CDR3 protein results from TCRdb running MiXCR on the multiplex PCR reads. The top ten clones hold 40% to 55% of a sample with 600,000 to 800,000 distinct CDR3 sequences, approximately 29% of them seen once. The starting material was peripheral blood mononuclear cells (PBMCs), obtained when the disease was refractory, from a patient treated with antithyroid drugs. Receptors were obtained from a female donor with Graves disease.

V is TRBV29-1 and J is TRBJ2-1; 7 nucleotides match TRBD2. The CDR3 sequence is 17 residues long. The V gene end was trimmed by 1 base and the J gene end by 0 bases; junction bases not matched to a gene: 9. Germline lookup yields CDR1 SQVTM and CDR2 ANQGSEA. The CDR3, as DNA: TGCAGCGTTGAAGGCCTAGCGGACGACAGCTCCTACAATGAGCAGTTCTTC. This encodes CSVEGLADDSSYNEQFF.

Many counts were recorded for this clonotype. The chain couples TRBV6-5 to TRBJ1-1, with 10 bases aligning to TRBD1. V lost 4 bases and J lost 0; bases outside the gene matches: 11. The germline V gene encodes CDR1 MNHEY and CDR2 SVGAGI. This CDR3 comprises 18 residues. The CDR3 DNA sequence: TGTGCCAGCAGTTCGCATCTCGGGACAGGGGACCTGAACACTGAAGCTTTCTTT. Amino acid sequence: CASSSHLGTGDLNTEAFF.

This clonotype was counted a few times. The V gene is TRBV7-8, the J gene TRBJ1-2; TRBD1 aligns across 10 bases. J was trimmed by 10 bases and V by 4 bases; bases with no gene match: 9. CDR3 length: 14 residues. Germline CDR1 is SGHVS and CDR2 is FQNEAQ. CDR3: CASSSSRTGGDYTF. CDR3 DNA sequence: TGTGCCAGCAGCTCTTCCCGGACAGGGGGTGACTACACCTTC.

This clonotype came up a few times. V gene TRBV2 combines with J gene TRBJ1-6; 7 positions match TRBD1. This CDR3 is built from 20 residues. Trimming took 6 bases from V and 0 from J; bases not matched to a gene: 17. Germline CDR1 and CDR2: SNHLY and FYNNEI. The chain's CDR3 is CASSETGSLKAGSYNSPLHF. CDR3 DNA sequence: TGTGCCAGCAGCGAGACAGGGTCCTTGAAGGCGGGCTCCTATAATTCACCCCTCCACTTT.

This chain connects TRBV3-1 to TRBJ2-7, with 7 bases aligning to TRBD2. Trimming took 0 bases from V and 0 from J; bases not matched to a gene: 5. Germline V gene sequence: CDR1 LGHDT, CDR2 YNNKEL (reference sequence). This CDR3 has 16 amino acids. As DNA, the CDR3 is TGTGCCAGCAGCCAAGACCCTAGCGGTGTCTCCTACGAGCAGTACTTC. It codes for CASSQDPSGVSYEQYF.

This clonotype was seen at least ten times. V gene TRBV28 combines with J gene TRBJ1-2; D is ambiguous. Germline-derived CDR1 and CDR2 are MDHEN and SYDVKM. V gave up 3 bases and J gave up 7 bases, with 12 bases separating them. The CDR3 extends over 13 amino acids. CDR3 residues: CASSFDDRGGYTF. The CDR3 DNA sequence: TGTGCCAGCAGTTTCGACGATCGAGGTGGCTACACCTTC.

In its sample, this clonotype was seen many times. V is TRBV28 and J is TRBJ1-5; D is perhaps TRBD1 (5 bases). The V gene lost 4 bases and the J gene lost 0 bases, with 22 bases spanning the gap. The CDR3 length is 19 residues. CDR1 is MDHEN, CDR2 SYDVKM, per germline. CDR3 sequence reads: CASSSPTLGQAYSNQPQHF. CDR3 coding DNA: TGTGCCAGCAGTTCGCCCACCCTTGGACAAGCCTATAGCAATCAGCCCCAGCATTTT.

This clonotype has more than one count but fewer than ten. The chain carries TRBV9 and TRBJ2-6; D is ambiguous. Per germline, CDR1 SGDLS and CDR2 YYNGEE. V dropped 4 bases and J dropped 1 base, with 12 bases sitting between them. The CDR3 has 16 residues. The DNA for the CDR3 is TGTGCCAGCAGCAGAATGGGGTTATCTGGGGCCAACGTCCTGACTTTC. It translates to CASSRMGLSGANVLTF.

This clonotype has at least ten counts. The chain employs TRBV11-2 and TRBJ2-2, with 10 bases fitting TRBD2. Germline lookup yields CDR1 SGHAT and CDR2 FQNNGV. After removal of 1 base from V and 8 bases from J, the junction contained 10 bases not matched to a gene. This CDR3 has 17 amino acids. This chain's CDR3 is CASSLGLAGASGGELFF. As DNA, the CDR3 is TGTGCCAGCAGCTTAGGGCTAGCGGGGGCTTCGGGTGGGGAGCTGTTTTTT. The full variable domain, completed using reference TRBV11-2 and TRBJ2-2, is EAGVAQSPRYKIIEKRQSVAFWCNPISGHATLYWYQQILGQGPKLLIQFQNNGVVDDSQLPKDRFSAERLKGVDSTLKIQPAKLEDSAVYLCASSLGLAGASGGELFFGEGSRLTVL.

This clonotype was detected once. This chain links TRBV10-2 with TRBJ2-2; D is uncertain. Deletions cut 10 bases from V and 9 bases from J, with 12 bases between. Germline V CDR1 and CDR2: WSHSY, SAAADI. The CDR3 is made up of 11 amino acids. The CDR3 is CATLLPRELFF. The CDR3 coding sequence is TGCGCCACCCTCCTTCCCAGGGAGCTGTTTTTT.

This clonotype was observed a few times. The chain carries TRBV16 and TRBJ1-2; D may be TRBD1 (6 bases). The V end was cut by 3 bases, the J end by 8 bases, with 16 bases between. In germline, CDR1 is KGHSY, CDR2 FQNENV. The CDR3 is made up of 14 amino acids. The CDR3 DNA sequence: TGTGCCAGCAGCCACCAACAGGGCTCATGGGGCTACACCTTC. Amino acid sequence: CASSHQQGSWGYTF.

The chain carries TRBV19 and TRBJ1-1, with TRBD1 as a possible D gene (6 bases). Germline CDR1 is LNHDA and CDR2 is SQIVND (reference sequence). The CDR3 extends over 13 amino acids. With 7 bases removed from V and 3 bases from J, the gap between germline ends came to 12 bases. The CDR3 is CASTGASDTEAFF. In nucleotides, the CDR3 is TGTGCCAGTACGGGGGCATCAGACACTGAAGCTTTCTTT. The entire variable domain, with the rest obtained from reference TRBV19 and TRBJ1-1, is as follows: DGGITQSPKYLFRKEGQNVTLSCEQNLNHDAMYWYRQDPGQGLRLIYYSQIVNDFQKGDIAEGYSVSREKKESFPLTVTSAQKNPTAFYLCASTGASDTEAFFGQGTRLTVV.

The V gene is TRBV24-1, the J gene TRBJ1-1; D is unclear. Trimming cost V 7 bases and J 5 bases, with 13 bases left between them. This CDR3 spans 13 amino acids. Germline values: CDR1 KGHDR, CDR2 SFDVKD. CDR3 sequence: CATSGPVGTEAFF. Here the CDR3 DNA reads TGTGCCACCAGCGGACCAGTGGGGACTGAAGCTTTCTTT.

The chain joins TRBV10-3 to TRBJ2-2; no firm D call. Trimming pared 4 bases from V and 6 bases from J, leaving 12 bases between. The CDR3 has 14 residues. Germline CDR1 and CDR2: ENHRY and SYGVKD. CDR3 sequence: CAISGGLKPGELFF. The CDR3 coding sequence is TGTGCCATCAGTGGGGGTTTGAAACCCGGGGAGCTGTTTTTT.

This clonotype was counted many times. V gene TRBV12-3 or TRBV12-4 combines with J gene TRBJ1-2; no reliable D call. Trimming stripped 5 bases from V and 8 bases from J, with 9 bases between. The CDR3 extends over 11 amino acids. CDR3 nucleotides: TGTGCCAGCAGTCAAGGGCAGGGCTACACCTTC. This encodes CASSQGQGYTF.

The chain has TRBV28 and TRBJ2-7; 10 bases agree with TRBD1. Looked up from germline, CDR1 is MDHEN and CDR2 is SYDVKM. V gave up 4 bases and J gave up 5 bases; unmatched junction bases: 8. CDR3 size: 15 residues. The CDR3 region has the DNA TGTGCCAGCAGTTCCCGACAGGGGGCGATGAACGAGCAGTACTTC. This translates into CASSSRQGAMNEQYF.

This clonotype came up a few times. The gene calls are TRBV29-1 and TRBJ1-1, with unresolved D. With 3 bases removed from V and 11 bases from J, the gap between germline ends came to 13 bases. CDR3 size: 11 residues. Germline lookup yields CDR1 SQVTM and CDR2 ANQGSEA. CDR3 residues: CSVDGGPGAFF. The CDR3 nucleotides read TGCAGCGTTGACGGCGGGCCGGGGGCTTTCTTT. The full variable domain, in which reference TRBV29-1 and TRBJ1-1 provide the parts outside the CDR3, is SAVISQKPSRDICQRGTSLTIQCQVDSQVTMMFWYRQQPGQSLTLIATANQGSEATYESGFVIDKFPISRPNLTFSTLTVSNMSPEDSSIYLCSVDGGPGAFFGQGTRLTVV.